This T cell receptor beta chain emerged from a study of early T cells in non-severe SARS-CoV-2 infection. In the study overall: Unpaired chains resulted from sequencing bulk RNA of unsorted whole blood.

V was trimmed by 1 base and J by 3 bases, leaving 6 bases between them. This CDR3 region has 13 residues. Per the germline V gene, CDR1 is KGHSH and CDR2 is LQKENI. Findings of the study overall: Anti-spike CD8 specificities were favored by VDJdb matching, whose results missed private and CD4 specificities.

TCRdb ran MiXCR on the 5' RACE reads and lists one entry per CDR3 protein. The sample contains about 32,000 distinct CDR3 sequences, around 5% of which appear only once. This clonotype was picked up many times. The antigen is unknown. This sequence joins TRBV18 and TRBJ1-2; unclear D gene. Sequences were obtained from whole blood. The TCR was taken from an adult who was a healthcare worker with PCR-confirmed SARS-CoV-2 infection or an uninfected control (not recorded which). Here the CDR3 DNA reads TGTGCCAGCTCACCACAGGCGGACTATGGCTACACCTTC. Protein: CASSPQADYGYTF.